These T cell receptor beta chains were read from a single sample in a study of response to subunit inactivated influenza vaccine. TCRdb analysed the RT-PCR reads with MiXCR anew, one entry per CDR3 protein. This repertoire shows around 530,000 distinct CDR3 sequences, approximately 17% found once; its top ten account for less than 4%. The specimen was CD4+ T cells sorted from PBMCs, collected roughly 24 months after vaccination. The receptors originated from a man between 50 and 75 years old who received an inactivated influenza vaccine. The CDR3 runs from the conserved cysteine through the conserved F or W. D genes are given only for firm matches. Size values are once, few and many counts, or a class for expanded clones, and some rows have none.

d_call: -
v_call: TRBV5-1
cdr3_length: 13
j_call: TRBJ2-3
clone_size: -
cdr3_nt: TGCGCCAGCAGCATTACTAGCACAGATACGCAGTTTTTT
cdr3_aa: CASSITSTDTQFF

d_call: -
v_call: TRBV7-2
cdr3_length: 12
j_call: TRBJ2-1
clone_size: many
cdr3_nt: TGTGCCAGCAGCTCCTTTGGCAATGAGCAGTTCTTC
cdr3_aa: CASSSFGNEQFF

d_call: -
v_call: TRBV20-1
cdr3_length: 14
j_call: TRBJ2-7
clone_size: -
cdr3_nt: TGCAGTGCCCCACTGGGCGGATCTCAGAACGAGCAGTACTTC
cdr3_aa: CSAPLGGSQNEQYF

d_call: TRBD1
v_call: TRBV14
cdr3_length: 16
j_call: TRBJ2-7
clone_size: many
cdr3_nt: TGTGCCAGCAGCCGGAAAACCGGGACAGGGGGATACGAGCAGTACTTC
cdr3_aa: CASSRKTGTGGYEQYF

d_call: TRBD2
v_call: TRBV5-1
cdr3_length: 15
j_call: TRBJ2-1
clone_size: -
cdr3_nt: TGCGCCAGCAGCTTGGGTAGCGGGGCGGTGAATGAGCAGTTCTTC
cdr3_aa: CASSLGSGAVNEQFF

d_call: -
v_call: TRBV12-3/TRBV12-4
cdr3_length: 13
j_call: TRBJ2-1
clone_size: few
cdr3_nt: TGTGCCAGCAACCAGGCGGTTGATGTGGCGCAGTTCTTC
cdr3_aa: CASNQAVDVAQFF

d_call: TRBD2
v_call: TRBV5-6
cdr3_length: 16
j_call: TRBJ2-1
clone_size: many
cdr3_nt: TGTGCCAGCAGCATAGAGCGGGAGGTCTATAGGAATGAGCAGTTCTTC
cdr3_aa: CASSIEREVYRNEQFF

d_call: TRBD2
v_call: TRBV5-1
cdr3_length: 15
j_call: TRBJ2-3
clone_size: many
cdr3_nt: TGCGCCAGCAGCTGGACTAGCGGGGCGACAGATACGCAGTATTTT
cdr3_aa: CASSWTSGATDTQYF

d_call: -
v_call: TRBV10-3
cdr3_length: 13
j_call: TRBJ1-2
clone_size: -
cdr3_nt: TGTGCCATCAGTCCCTCGGGGGGCCAGGGCTACACCTTC
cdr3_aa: CAISPSGGQGYTF

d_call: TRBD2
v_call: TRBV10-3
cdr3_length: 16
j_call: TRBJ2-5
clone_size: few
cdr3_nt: TGTGCCATCAGTCCCGCCCTTAGCGGGGGGGAAGAGACCCAGTACTTC
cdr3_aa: CAISPALSGGEETQYF

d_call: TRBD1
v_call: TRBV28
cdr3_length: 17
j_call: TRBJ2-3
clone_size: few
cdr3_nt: TGTGCCAGCAGTTCCGCAGGGACAGGGGGCCTTACGGATACGCAGTATTTT
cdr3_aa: CASSSAGTGGLTDTQYF

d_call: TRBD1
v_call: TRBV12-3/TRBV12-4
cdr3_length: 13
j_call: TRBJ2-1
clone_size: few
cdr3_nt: TGTGCCAGCAGCCGGGACAGGGCTAATGAGCAGTTCTTC
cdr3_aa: CASSRDRANEQFF